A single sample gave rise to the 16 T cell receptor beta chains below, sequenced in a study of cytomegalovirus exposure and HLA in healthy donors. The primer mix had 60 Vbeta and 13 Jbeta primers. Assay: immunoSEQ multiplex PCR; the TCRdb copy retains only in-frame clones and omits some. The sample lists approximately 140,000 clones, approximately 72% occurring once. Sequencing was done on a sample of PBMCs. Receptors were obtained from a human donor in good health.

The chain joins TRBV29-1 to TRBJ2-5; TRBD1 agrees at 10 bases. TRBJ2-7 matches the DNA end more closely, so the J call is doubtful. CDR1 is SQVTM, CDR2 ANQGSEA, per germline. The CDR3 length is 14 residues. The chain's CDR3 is CSVGLGTGAYEQYF. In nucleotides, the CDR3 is TGCAGCGTGGGGTTGGGGACAGGGGCCTACGAGCAGTACTTC.

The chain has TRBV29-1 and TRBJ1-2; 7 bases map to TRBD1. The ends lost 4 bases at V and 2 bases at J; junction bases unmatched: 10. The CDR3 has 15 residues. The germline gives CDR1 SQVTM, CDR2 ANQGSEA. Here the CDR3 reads CSVAPTGLGNYGYTF. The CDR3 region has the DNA TGCAGCGTTGCCCCGACAGGGTTGGGGAACTATGGCTACACCTTC.

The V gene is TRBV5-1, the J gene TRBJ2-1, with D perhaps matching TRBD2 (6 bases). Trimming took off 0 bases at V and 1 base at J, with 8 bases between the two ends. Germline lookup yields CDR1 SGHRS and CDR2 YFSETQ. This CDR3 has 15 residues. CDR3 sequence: CASSLGGVSYNEQFF. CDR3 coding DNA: TGCGCCAGCAGCTTGGGGGGGGTTTCCTACAATGAGCAGTTCTTC.

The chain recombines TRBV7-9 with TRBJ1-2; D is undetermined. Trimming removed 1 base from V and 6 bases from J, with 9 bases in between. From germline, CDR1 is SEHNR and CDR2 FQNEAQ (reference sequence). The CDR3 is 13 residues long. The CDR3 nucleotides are TGTGCCAGCAGCTTAGAGAGGGTAAATGGCTACACCTTC. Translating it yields CASSLERVNGYTF. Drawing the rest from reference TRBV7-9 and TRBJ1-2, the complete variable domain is DTGVSQNPRHKITKRGQNVTFRCDPISEHNRLYWYRQTLGQGPEFLTYFQNEAQLEKSRLLSDRFSAERPKGSFSTLEIQRTEQGDSAMYLCASSLERVNGYTFGSGTRLTVV.

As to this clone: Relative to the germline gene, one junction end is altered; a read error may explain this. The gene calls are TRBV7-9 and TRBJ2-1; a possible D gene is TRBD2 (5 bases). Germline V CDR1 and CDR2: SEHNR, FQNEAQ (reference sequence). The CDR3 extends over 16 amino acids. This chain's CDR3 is CSSSLSSASSYNEQFF. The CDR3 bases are TGTTCCAGCAGCTTGAGTAGCGCTAGCTCCTACAATGAGCAGTTCTTC.

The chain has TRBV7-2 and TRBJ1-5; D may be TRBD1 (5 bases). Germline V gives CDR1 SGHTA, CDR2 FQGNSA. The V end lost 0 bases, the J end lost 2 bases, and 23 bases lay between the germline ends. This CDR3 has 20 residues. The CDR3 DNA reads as TGTGCCAGCAGCTTAGCTACCACAGGTTGGGGTCGTTTTGGCAATCAGCCCCAGCATTTT. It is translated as CASSLATTGWGRFGNQPQHF.

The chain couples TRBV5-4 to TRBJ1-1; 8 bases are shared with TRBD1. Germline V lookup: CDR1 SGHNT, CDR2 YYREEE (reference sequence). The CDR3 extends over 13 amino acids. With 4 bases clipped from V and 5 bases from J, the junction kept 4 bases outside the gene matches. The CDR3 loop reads CASSRTGITEAFF. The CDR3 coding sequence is TGTGCCAGCAGCCGGACAGGGATAACTGAAGCTTTCTTT. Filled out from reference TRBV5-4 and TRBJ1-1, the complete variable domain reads ETGVTQSPTHLIKTRGQQVTLRCSSQSGHNTVSWYQQALGQGPQFIFQYYREEENGRGNFPPRFSGLQFPNYSSELNVNALELDDSALYLCASSRTGITEAFFGQGTRLTVV.

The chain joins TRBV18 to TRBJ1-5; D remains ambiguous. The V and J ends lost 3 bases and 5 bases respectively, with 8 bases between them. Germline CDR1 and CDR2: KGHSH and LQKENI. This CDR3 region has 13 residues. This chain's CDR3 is CASSPVSDQPQHF. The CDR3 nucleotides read TGTGCCAGCTCACCGGTCAGCGATCAGCCCCAGCATTTT.

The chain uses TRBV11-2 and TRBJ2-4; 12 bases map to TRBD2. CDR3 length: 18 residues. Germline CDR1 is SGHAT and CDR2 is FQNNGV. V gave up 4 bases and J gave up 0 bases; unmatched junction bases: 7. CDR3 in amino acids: CASSSGTSGYLAKNIQYF. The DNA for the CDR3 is TGTGCCAGCAGCTCCGGGACTAGCGGGTATCTAGCCAAAAACATTCAGTACTTC.

The CDR3 DNA is TGCAGCGTTGTAAGGACAACCATGAACACTGAAGCTTTCTTT. As protein: CSVVRTTMNTEAFF. The genes are TRBV29-1 and TRBJ1-1, with D possibly TRBD1 on 5 matching bases. This CDR3 is 14 amino acids long. Germline V CDR1 and CDR2: SQVTM, ANQGSEA. The ends were cut back, 4 bases at V and 0 bases at J, with 12 bases in the middle. The variable domain in full, completed from reference TRBV29-1 and TRBJ1-1, reads SAVISQKPSRDICQRGTSLTIQCQVDSQVTMMFWYRQQPGQSLTLIATANQGSEATYESGFVIDKFPISRPNLTFSTLTVSNMSPEDSSIYLCSVVRTTMNTEAFFGQGTRLTVV.

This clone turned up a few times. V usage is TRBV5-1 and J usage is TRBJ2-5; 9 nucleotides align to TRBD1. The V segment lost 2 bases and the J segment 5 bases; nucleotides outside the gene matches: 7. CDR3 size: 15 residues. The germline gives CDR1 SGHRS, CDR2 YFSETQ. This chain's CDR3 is CASSLITGGWETQYF. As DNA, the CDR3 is TGCGCCAGCAGCTTAATAACAGGGGGCTGGGAGACCCAGTACTTC.

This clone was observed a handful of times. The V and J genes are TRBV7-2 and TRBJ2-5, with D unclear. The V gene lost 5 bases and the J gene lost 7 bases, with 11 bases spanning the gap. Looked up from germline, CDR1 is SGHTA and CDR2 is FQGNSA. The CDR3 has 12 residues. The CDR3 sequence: CASSTHPGTQYF. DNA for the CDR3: TGTGCCAGCAGCACTCACCCCGGGACCCAGTACTTC.

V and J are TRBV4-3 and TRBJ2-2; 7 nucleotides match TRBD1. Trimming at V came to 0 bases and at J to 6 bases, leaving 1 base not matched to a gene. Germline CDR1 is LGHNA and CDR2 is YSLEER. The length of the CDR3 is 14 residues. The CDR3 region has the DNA TGCGCCAGCAGCCAAGAACAGGGGCCCGGGGAGCTGTTTTTT. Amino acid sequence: CASSQEQGPGELFF.

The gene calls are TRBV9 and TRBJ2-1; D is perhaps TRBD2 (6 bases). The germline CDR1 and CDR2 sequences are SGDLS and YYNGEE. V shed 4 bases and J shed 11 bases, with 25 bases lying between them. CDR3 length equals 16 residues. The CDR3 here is CASSPVARLDPAKQFF. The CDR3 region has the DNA TGTGCCAGCAGCCCCGTGGCTAGACTAGATCCCGCTAAGCAGTTCTTC.

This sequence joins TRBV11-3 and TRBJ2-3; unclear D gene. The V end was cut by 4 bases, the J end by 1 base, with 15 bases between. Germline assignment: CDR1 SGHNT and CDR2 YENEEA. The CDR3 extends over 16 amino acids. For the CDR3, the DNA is TGTGCCAGCAGCTGCCTAGATAAATTCGGCACAGATACGCAGTATTTT. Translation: CASSCLDKFGTDTQYF.

The chain's CDR3 is CAAQRDRGREQYF. In nucleotides, the CDR3 is TGTGCCGCGCAACGGGACAGGGGGCGCGAGCAGTACTTC. The chain carries TRBV30 and TRBJ2-7; 12 bases align to TRBD1. The junction had 8 bases not matched to a gene; V was cut back by 8 bases and J by 6 bases. CDR1 is GTSNPN and CDR2 is SVGIG in the germline V gene (reference sequence). The length of the CDR3 is 13 residues. The variable domain in full, with the rest retrieved from reference TRBV30 and TRBJ2-7, is SQTIHQWPATLVQPVGSPLSLECTVEGTSNPNLYWYRQAAGRGLQLLFYSVGIGQISSEVPQNLSASRPQDRQFILSSKKLLLSDSGFYLCAAQRDRGREQYFGPGTRLTVT.